A single sample is the source of the 2 T cell receptor beta chains below, sequenced in a study of CD8+ T cells in alopecia areata (dated by TCRdb to 2016 to 2019). The method was the immunoSEQ multiplex PCR assay. RNA was extracted from all samples and reverse transcribed into cDNA, which served as template for TCR sequencing. TCRdb mirrors the immuneACCESS table, restricted to in-frame sequences. Some clones are absent from its copies; in checked studies, under half trace to an unresolved V gene, and the reason for the others is unknown. For this sample there are 120,000 to 150,000 clones; around four fifths appear just once. The biggest ten clones account for around a quarter of the sample. The intended sense of this specimen's time point label: around 4 weeks on oral tofacitinib. The treatment or condition label of this sample denotes: oral pan-JAK inhibitor, 5-10 mg twice daily. The specimen comprised CD8+ T cells sorted from blood, sampled at week 4, from a patient treated with tofacitinib. The receptors derive from a human donor with alopecia areata.

V gene TRBV30 combines with J gene TRBJ2-1; the match to TRBD1 covers 10 bases. Germline trimming cut 3 bases from V and 8 bases from J; bases unmatched to any gene: 7. Per the germline V gene, CDR1 is GTSNPN and CDR2 is SVGIG (reference sequence). The CDR3 covers 14 residues. Written as DNA, the CDR3 is TGTGCCTGGAGGCCGGGACAGGGGAGCGATGAGCAGTTCTTC. Protein: CAWRPGQGSDEQFF.

CDR3 DNA: TGCAGCGTTCGGGCCAACTCCTACAATGAGCAGTTCTTC. It codes for CSVRANSYNEQFF. The chain carries TRBV29-1 and TRBJ2-1; D not resolved. This CDR3 has 13 amino acids. CDR1 and CDR2 from the germline V gene are SQVTM and ANQGSEA. Trimming took 5 bases from V and 0 from J, leaving 8 bases between them.